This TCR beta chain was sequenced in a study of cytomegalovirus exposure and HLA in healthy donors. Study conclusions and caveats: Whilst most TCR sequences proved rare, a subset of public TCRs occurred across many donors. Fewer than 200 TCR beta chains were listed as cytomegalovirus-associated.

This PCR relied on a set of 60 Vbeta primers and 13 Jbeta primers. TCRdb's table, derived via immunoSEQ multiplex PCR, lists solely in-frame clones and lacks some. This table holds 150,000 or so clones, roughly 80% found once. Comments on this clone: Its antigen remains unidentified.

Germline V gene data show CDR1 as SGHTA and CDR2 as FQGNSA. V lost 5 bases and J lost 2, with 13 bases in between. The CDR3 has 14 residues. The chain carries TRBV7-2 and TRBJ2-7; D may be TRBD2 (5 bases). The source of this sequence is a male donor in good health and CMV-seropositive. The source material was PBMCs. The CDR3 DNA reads TGTGCCAGCAGCCCAAGGGTCGGGACCTACGAGCAGTACTTC. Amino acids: CASSPRVGTYEQYF.